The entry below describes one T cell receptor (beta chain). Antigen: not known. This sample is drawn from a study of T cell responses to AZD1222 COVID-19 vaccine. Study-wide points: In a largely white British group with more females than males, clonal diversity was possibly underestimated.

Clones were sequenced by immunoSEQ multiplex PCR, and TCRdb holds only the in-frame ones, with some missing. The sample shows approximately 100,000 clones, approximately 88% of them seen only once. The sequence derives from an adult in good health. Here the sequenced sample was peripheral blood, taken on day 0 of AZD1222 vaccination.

CDR3 nucleotides: TGTGCCAGCAGCTTGGGCGGACAGGGGATGAATCAGCCCCAGCATTTT. This gives the protein CASSLGGQGMNQPQHF. This rearrangement joins TRBV7-2 to TRBJ1-5; 9 bases match TRBD1. This CDR3 contains 16 residues. Germline CDR1 and CDR2: SGHTA and FQGNSA. J was trimmed by 4 bases and V by 3 bases; bases with no gene match: 7. Full variable domain (missing parts from reference TRBV7-2 and TRBJ1-5): GAGVSQSPSNKVTEKGKDVELRCDPISGHTALYWYRQSLGQGLEFLIYFQGNSAPDKSGLPSDRFSAERTGGSVSTLTIQRTQQEDSAVYLCASSLGGQGMNQPQHFGDGTRLSIL.